This T cell receptor (beta chain) is drawn from a study of blood T cell repertoires in COVID-19 (dated by TCRdb to 2020 to 2022). With respect to the entire study: The collaborator samples originated in the United States, Italy and Spain and spanned the acute and convalescent phases of COVID-19. Subjects who had been exposed to COVID-19, were actively infected with it, or had recovered from it provided the deeply sampled blood TCRbeta repertoires that made up the dataset. The samples were drawn from two sources: the first 160 participants of the ongoing ImmuneRACE study, and 1,200 or so subjects contributed by 6 global collaborators. Nearly every sample came with metadata listing a de-identified subject ID, COVID-19 status, age in years and sex. Where HLA class I and class II types were available, the types were taken from metadata supplied by the sample provider, not from assay-based typing. The material from the prospective study consisted of cDNA or gDNA derived from T cells, B-cell-depleted T cells, or PBMCs. A freely available public database, intended as a resource for researchers studying the immune response to SARS-CoV-2, is where the repertoires were released. Study-wide conclusions, independent of this receptor: The amount of clinical and demographic metadata varied by source and participant and was provided uncurated.

TCRbeta CDR3 regions were amplified from genomic DNA by means of the immunoSEQ Assay, a bias-controlled multiplex PCR. In the paper's pipeline: Within the assay, amplification of reference gene primers was used to estimate how many nucleated cells each sample contained. To quantify the absolute abundance of each unique TCRbeta CDR3 rearrangement, sequence reads were collapsed and filtered. For each sample, productive Simpson clonality was calculated as the square root of Simpson's diversity index across productive rearrangements. TCRdb provides this immuneACCESS table in a form limited to in-frame rearrangements. Some clones are lacking; in checked studies, under half of them reflect an unresolved V gene, and why the rest are absent is not known. V and J calls and clone size come straight from that table; D and trimming were deduced from the DNA. The sample records about 130,000 clones, roughly 80% of which are singletons. Together, the top ten hold 16% of the sample.

Worth noting for this clone: Its antigen is still unknown. No per-base quality is available; no much larger clone lies one base away.

Each collaborating institution followed its own protocols to collect whole blood in K2EDTA tubes. For TCRbeta analysis, collaborator samples were shipped as frozen whole blood, as isolated PBMCs, or as DNA extracted from either sample type. V was cut back by 6 bases and J by 0 bases, leaving a gap of 8 bases between them. CDR1 and CDR2 (SNHLY, FYNNEI) derive from the germline V gene. Taken from cysteine to phenylalanine, the CDR3 has 13 residues. Solely the CDR3 DNA is kept, with 39 bases framed from the first base. The chain is made from TRBV2 and TRBJ1-1, with no confidently assigned D gene. The sequence was obtained from a woman aged 45-65 years with acute or convalescent COVID-19. Sample: peripheral blood. For the CDR3, the sequence is CASRGGMNTEAFF. The nucleotide sequence is given as TGTGCCAGCAGGGGAGGGATGAACACTGAAGCTTTCTTT.